This is a list of T cell receptor beta chains from one sample in a study of shared clonotypes between healthy human individuals. The table came from immunoSEQ multiplex PCR; TCRdb's copy has only in-frame clones and leaves some out. In the table there are about 1.9 million clones, 93% of which are singletons. The sample comprised naive CD8+ T cells from PBMCs. The receptors were gathered from a man younger than 30 in good health. Some clones in this sample may be carry-over from other donors' samples. The CDR3 runs from the conserved cysteine through the conserved F or W. The order of the fields is J gene, V gene, D gene, CDR3 DNA, CDR3 protein. The D gene is left open where the match is weak.

>TRBJ2-3|TRBV4-2|TRBD1
TGTGCCAGCAGCCAGGAAGGGACAGGGGGCGTCAAAATCTCAGATACGCAGTATTTT
CASSQEGTGGVKISDTQYF
>TRBJ2-7|TRBV4-3|.
TGCGCCAGCAGCCAAGATGTGGGGTCCCGGGGGTCCTACGAGCAGTACTTC
CASSQDVGSRGSYEQYF
>TRBJ2-2|TRBV27|.
TGTGCCAGCAGGCCCAATACCCGGAACACCGGGGAGCTGTTTTTT
CASRPNTRNTGELFF
>TRBJ2-5|TRBV4-1|TRBD2
TGCGCCAGCAGCCAAGCCCCAGTGCGCGGGAGGACGCCGGAGACCCAGTACTTC
CASSQAPVRGRTPETQYF
>TRBJ2-7|TRBV28|.
TGTGCCAGCAGTTTATGGGGTTTCCACGAGCAGTACTTC
CASSLWGFHEQYF
>TRBJ2-1|TRBV18|TRBD2
TGTGCCAGCTCACGGACCGGGACTAGCGGGAGTATGTTTTACAATGAGCAGTTCTTC
CASSRTGTSGSMFYNEQFF
>TRBJ2-3|TRBV13|.
TGTGCCAGCAGCTTAAAGGCTGGACCAGATACGCAGTATTTT
CASSLKAGPDTQYF
>TRBJ2-7|TRBV29-1|.
TGCAGCGTTGGAGACTCTCCCTACGAGCAGTACTTC
CSVGDSPYEQYF
>TRBJ2-1|TRBV4-3|.
TGCGCCAGCAGCGGTAGCGGTAATGAGCAGTTCTTC
CASSGSGNEQFF
>TRBJ2-7|TRBV30|.
TGTGCCTGGAGTGTATATGCAGGGCCCTACGAGCAGTACTTC
CAWSVYAGPYEQYF
>TRBJ1-2|TRBV29-1|TRBD1
TGCAGCGTCAGGAACAGGGGCAACTATGGCTACACCTTC
CSVRNRGNYGYTF